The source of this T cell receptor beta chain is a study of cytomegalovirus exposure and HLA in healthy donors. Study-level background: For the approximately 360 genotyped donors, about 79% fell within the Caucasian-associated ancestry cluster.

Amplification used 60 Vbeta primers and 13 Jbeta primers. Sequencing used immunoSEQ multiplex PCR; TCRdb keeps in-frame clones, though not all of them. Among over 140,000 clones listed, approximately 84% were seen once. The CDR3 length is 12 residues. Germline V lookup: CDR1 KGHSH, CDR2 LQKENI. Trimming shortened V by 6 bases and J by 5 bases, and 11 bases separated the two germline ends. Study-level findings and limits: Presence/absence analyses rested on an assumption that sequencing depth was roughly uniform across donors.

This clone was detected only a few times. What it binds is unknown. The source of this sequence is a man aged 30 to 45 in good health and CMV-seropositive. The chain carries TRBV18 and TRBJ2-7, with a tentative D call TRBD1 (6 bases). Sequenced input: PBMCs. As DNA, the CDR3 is TGTGCCAGCTCCCCGGACAGCAACGAGCAGTACTTC. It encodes CASSPDSNEQYF.